These 15 T cell receptor beta chains originate from one sample sequenced in a study of brain metastases from non-small cell lung cancer. Assay used: immunoSEQ multiplex PCR; TCRdb lists only in-frame clones, some missing. The sample carries 2,000 to 2,500 clones, roughly 86% recorded once. Sequencing input: primary lung tumor tissue. Receptors originate from a donor at least 40 years old with non-small cell lung cancer.

For this clone: The junction shows a germline mismatch at one end, possibly a read error. This same CDR3 is encoded by further DNA sequences in the sample. V gene TRBV6-5 combines with J gene TRBJ1-1; D is unresolved. Germline-derived CDR1 and CDR2 are MNHEY and SVGAGI. The CDR3 covers 12 residues. CDR3 protein: CASREVNTEAFF. The CDR3 bases are TGTGCCAGCCGAGAGGTGAATACTGAAGCTTTCTTT.

The rearrangement uses TRBV11-3 and TRBJ2-7; tentatively, D is TRBD2 (5 bases). This CDR3 has 13 residues. V dropped 1 base and J dropped 6 bases, with 10 bases sitting between them. The V gene's germline CDR1 is SGHNT and CDR2 YENEEA. The CDR3 sequence: CASSLVSEGEQYF. CDR3 DNA: TGTGCCAGCAGCTTAGTTTCCGAGGGCGAGCAGTACTTC.

The chain combines TRBV28 with TRBJ1-4; D is undetermined. CDR3 size: 14 residues. The V gene lost 2 bases and the J gene lost 8 bases, with 12 bases spanning the gap. Germline-derived CDR1 and CDR2 are MDHEN and SYDVKM. The CDR3 DNA reads TGTGCCAGCAGTTTAATCGGCGTCGGGGAAAAACTGTTTTTT. Amino acids: CASSLIGVGEKLFF.

The chain employs TRBV9 and TRBJ2-1; maybe TRBD2 (6 bases). Germline loops: CDR1 SGDLS, CDR2 YYNGEE. V gave up 0 bases and J gave up 9 bases, with 19 bases separating them. There are 16 residues in the CDR3. In DNA form, the CDR3 reads TGTGCCAGCAGCGTAGGGCCCAAACTAGCAGGAGTTGAGCAGTTCTTC. Protein sequence: CASSVGPKLAGVEQFF.

The chain joins TRBV10-1 to TRBJ2-1, with D maybe TRBD1 (6 bases). With 5 bases removed from V and 6 bases from J, the gap between germline ends came to 17 bases. Per the germline V gene, CDR1 is WNHNN and CDR2 is SYGVQD (reference sequence). The CDR3 contains 15 residues. This CDR3 reads CASSTGIGPFNEQFF. In nucleotides, the CDR3 is TGCGCCAGCAGTACAGGGATAGGCCCTTTCAATGAGCAGTTCTTC.

This clone is categorized as hyperexpanded (1% or more). This sequence joins TRBV3-1 (or the pseudogene TRBV3-2) and TRBJ2-2, with a possible D match to TRBD2 (6 bases). Trimming removed 1 base at V and 6 bases at J, with 15 bases between. Germline CDR1 LGHDT, CDR2 YNNKEL (reference sequence). The CDR3 spans 16 residues. CDR3 in DNA: TGTGCCAGCAGCCAAGTAACCGGGAGTACGGCCGGGGAGCTGTTTTTT. This translates into CASSQVTGSTAGELFF.

V and J are TRBV18 and TRBJ2-4; a possible D gene is TRBD2 (6 bases). The V end was cut by 6 bases, the J end by 2 bases, with 17 bases between. This CDR3 has 16 amino acids. Germline V gives CDR1 KGHSH, CDR2 LQKENI. CDR3 nucleotides: TGTGCCAGCTCTGACCGGGTGGAGGGACCCAAAAACATTCAGTACTTC. Its translation: CASSDRVEGPKNIQYF.

The chain has TRBV29-1 and TRBJ1-2; tentative D call: TRBD1 (5 bases). This CDR3 comprises 13 residues. Trimming removed 1 base from V and 6 bases from J, with 12 bases in between. Germline values: CDR1 SQVTM, CDR2 ANQGSEA. Here the CDR3 DNA reads TGCAGCGTTGAAGGGTGGGGGGGGGATGGCTACACCTTC. It is translated as CSVEGWGGDGYTF.

This rearrangement joins TRBV12-3 or TRBV12-4 to TRBJ1-4; D gene unclear. V was clipped by 1 base and J by 10 bases, with 10 bases between them. This CDR3 spans 13 amino acids. The CDR3 region has the DNA TGTGCCAGCAGTTTAGAGGGCGTGGGAAAACTGTTTTTT. This gives the protein CASSLEGVGKLFF.

The chain couples TRBV14 to TRBJ2-5, with 9 positions matching TRBD1. After removal of 5 bases from V and 4 bases from J, the junction contained 2 bases not matched to a gene. Germline lookup yields CDR1 SGHDN and CDR2 FVKESK. This CDR3 is built from 13 residues. The CDR3 region has the DNA TGTGCCAGCAGCTGGGACAGGGTAGAGACCCAGTACTTC. As protein: CASSWDRVETQYF.

The CDR3, as DNA: TGTGCCAGCAGTTTACAGTCGGGAGTTGAAGAGACCCAGTACTTC. Translation gives CASSLQSGVEETQYF. V usage is TRBV27 and J usage is TRBJ2-5; possible D gene TRBD2, 6 bases. The CDR3 totals 15 residues. The V gene's germline CDR1 is MNHEY and CDR2 SMNVEV (reference sequence). The V end lost 2 bases, the J end lost 3 bases, and 13 bases lay between the germline ends.

In its sample, this clone was seen once. The rearrangement joins TRBV7-9 to TRBJ2-5; D unresolved. V shed 1 base and J shed 3 bases, with 9 bases lying between them. CDR1 is SEHNR, CDR2 FQNEAQ, per germline (reference sequence). The CDR3 is 14 amino acids. CDR3 loop: CASSLGSTEETQYF. DNA for the CDR3: TGTGCCAGCAGCTTAGGGTCAACAGAAGAGACCCAGTACTTC.

This chain links TRBV2 with TRBJ2-1, with TRBD2 matching 14 bases. J lost 1 base, V lost 11 bases, and 7 bases had no gene match. This CDR3 is 16 amino acids long. CDR1 and CDR2 from the germline V gene are SNHLY and FYNNEI. Here the CDR3 reads CASWTSGRTSYNEQFF. CDR3 DNA: TGTGCCTCCTGGACTAGCGGGAGGACATCCTACAATGAGCAGTTCTTC.

This rearrangement joins TRBV6-6 to TRBJ1-2; D perhaps matches TRBD1 (6 bases). This CDR3 is 13 amino acids long. Between the trimmed V and J ends, which lost 7 bases and 4 bases, there was a span of 13 bases. Looked up from germline, CDR1 is MNHNY and CDR2 is SVGAGI (reference sequence). The CDR3 here is CASIYRAGYGYTF. In nucleotides, the CDR3 is TGTGCCAGCATCTACAGGGCGGGCTATGGCTACACCTTC.

Concerning this clone: One junction end does not reproduce the germline sequence, and a read error may be involved. The V call is TRBV11-2, the J call TRBJ1-1; 7 bases line up with TRBD1. This CDR3 has 14 residues. Germline lookup yields CDR1 SGHAT and CDR2 FQNNGV. CDR3 protein: CASSSGQVNTEAFF. In DNA form, the CDR3 reads TGTGCTAGCAGCTCCGGACAGGTGAACACTGAAGCTTTCTTT.